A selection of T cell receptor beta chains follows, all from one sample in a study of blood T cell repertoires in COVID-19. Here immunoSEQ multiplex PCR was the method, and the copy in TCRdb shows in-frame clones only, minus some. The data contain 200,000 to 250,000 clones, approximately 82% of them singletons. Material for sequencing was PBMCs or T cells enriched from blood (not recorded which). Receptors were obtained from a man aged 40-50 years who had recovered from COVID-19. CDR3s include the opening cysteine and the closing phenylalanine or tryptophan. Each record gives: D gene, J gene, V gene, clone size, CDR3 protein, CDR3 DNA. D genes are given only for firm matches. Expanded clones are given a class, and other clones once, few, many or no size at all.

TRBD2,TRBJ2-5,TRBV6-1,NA,CASSDGRGGETQYF,TGTGCCAGCAGTGACGGGAGGGGGGGAGAGACCCAGTACTTC
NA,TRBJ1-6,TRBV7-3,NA,CASSLEGNSPLHF,TGTGCCAGCAGCTTGGAGGGGAATTCACCCCTCCACTTT
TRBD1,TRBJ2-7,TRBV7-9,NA,CASSSDRGKSYEQYF,TGTGCCAGCAGCTCCGACAGGGGGAAAAGCTACGAGCAGTACTTC
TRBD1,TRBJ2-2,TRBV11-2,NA,CASSALKGGNTGELFF,TGTGCCAGCAGCGCCTTGAAAGGGGGCAACACCGGGGAGCTGTTTTTT
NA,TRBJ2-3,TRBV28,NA,CASSVTGDTQYF,TGTGCCAGCAGCGTCACGGGGGATACGCAGTATTTT
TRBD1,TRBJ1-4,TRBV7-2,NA,CASSLAGTGFNEKLFF,TGTGCCAGCAGCTTAGCCGGGACAGGGTTTAATGAAAAACTGTTTTTT
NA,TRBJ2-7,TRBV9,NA,CASSDNGYEQYF,TGTGCCAGCAGCGACAACGGGTACGAGCAGTACTTC
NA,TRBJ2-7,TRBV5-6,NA,CASSISGEQYF,TGTGCCAGCAGCATTAGCGGCGAGCAGTACTTC
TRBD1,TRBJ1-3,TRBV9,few,CASSARTGGDHSGNTIYF,TGTGCCAGCAGCGCTCGGACAGGGGGCGACCACTCTGGAAACACCATATATTTT
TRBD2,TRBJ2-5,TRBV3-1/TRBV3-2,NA,CASSPSGNQETQYF,TGTGCCAGCAGCCCCAGCGGGAACCAAGAGACCCAGTACTTC
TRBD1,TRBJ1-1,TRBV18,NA,CASSTTGADTEAFF,TGTGCCAGCTCAACGACAGGGGCCGACACTGAAGCTTTCTTT
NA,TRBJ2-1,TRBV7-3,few,CASSPAGQRKNEQFF,TGTGCCAGCAGTCCGGCGGGCCAACGTAAAAATGAGCAGTTCTTC
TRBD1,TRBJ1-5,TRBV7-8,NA,CASSWGTGGSQPQHF,TGTGCCAGCAGCTGGGGGACAGGGGGGAGTCAGCCCCAGCATTTT